This T cell receptor (beta chain) was profiled in a study of CD8 T cells in Susac syndrome. This clonotype was seen just once. The RNA, about 0.5 to 1 ug, was put through reverse transcription using random hexamers. TCRdb reprocessed the immunoSEQ multiplex PCR reads with MiXCR, giving one entry per CDR3 protein. Counted here are hundreds of thousands of distinct CDR3 sequences, just under 95% occurring once; the ten biggest clones make up around 0.07%. V was pared by 5 bases and J by 2 bases, with 7 bases of the junction left unmatched. The CDR3 extends over 16 amino acids. CDR1 is SGHTA and CDR2 is FQGNSA in the germline V gene.

The specimen was CD4+ T cells from PBMCs. The chain joins TRBV7-2 to TRBJ2-1, with TRBD2 identical over 9 bases. The clonotype originates from a human donor with multiple sclerosis. The CDR3 reads CASSVLAGAPYNEQFF. The CDR3 nucleotides are TGTGCCAGCAGCGTCTTAGCGGGAGCCCCCTACAATGAGCAGTTCTTC.